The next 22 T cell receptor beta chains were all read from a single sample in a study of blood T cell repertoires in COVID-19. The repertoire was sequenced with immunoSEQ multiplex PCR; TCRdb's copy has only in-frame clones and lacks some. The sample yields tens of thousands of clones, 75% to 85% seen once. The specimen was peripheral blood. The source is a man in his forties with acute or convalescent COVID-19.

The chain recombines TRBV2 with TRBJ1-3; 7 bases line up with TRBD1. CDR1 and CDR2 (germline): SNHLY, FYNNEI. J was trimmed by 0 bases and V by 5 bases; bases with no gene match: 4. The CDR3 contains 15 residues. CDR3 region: CASSWDSSSGNTIYF. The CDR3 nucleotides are TGTGCCAGCAGTTGGGACAGTTCCTCTGGAAACACCATATATTTT. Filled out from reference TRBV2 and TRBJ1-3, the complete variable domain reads EPEVTQTPSHQVTQMGQEVILRCVPISNHLYFYWYRQILGQKVEFLVSFYNNEISEKSEIFDDQFSVERPDGSNFTLKIRSTKLEDSAMYFCASSWDSSSGNTIYFGEGSWLTVV.

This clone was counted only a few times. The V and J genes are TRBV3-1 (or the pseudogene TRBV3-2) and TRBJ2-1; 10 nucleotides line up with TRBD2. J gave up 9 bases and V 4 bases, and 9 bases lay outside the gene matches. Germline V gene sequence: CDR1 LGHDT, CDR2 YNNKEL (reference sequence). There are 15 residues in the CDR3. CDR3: CASSPASGGSSEQFF. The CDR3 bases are TGTGCCAGCAGCCCGGCTAGCGGGGGAAGTAGTGAGCAGTTCTTC.

The DNA of the CDR3 is TGTGCCAGCAGTGAAGCGGATTACAGGCGGCATGAGCAGTTCTTC. This translates into CASSEADYRRHEQFF. The V call is TRBV2, the J call TRBJ2-1, with a tentative D call TRBD1 (5 bases). The CDR3 runs to 15 residues. Per the germline V gene, CDR1 is SNHLY and CDR2 is FYNNEI. V was pared by 0 bases and J by 8 bases, with 14 bases between.

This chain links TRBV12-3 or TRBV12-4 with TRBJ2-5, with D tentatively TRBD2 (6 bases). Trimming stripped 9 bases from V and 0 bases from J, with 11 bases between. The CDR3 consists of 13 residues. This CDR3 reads CASRRGYQETQYF. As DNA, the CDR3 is TGTGCCAGTCGTCGGGGGTACCAAGAGACCCAGTACTTC.

The CDR3 is CASGPEGPTTQYF. The CDR3 coding sequence is TGTGCCAGCGGCCCGGAGGGCCCTACGACCCAGTACTTC. This chain joins TRBV7-9 and TRBJ2-5; D is perhaps TRBD2 (6 bases). The CDR3 extends over 13 amino acids. The V gene lost 8 bases and the J gene lost 7 bases, with 17 bases spanning the gap. In germline, CDR1 is SEHNR, CDR2 FQNEAQ (reference sequence).

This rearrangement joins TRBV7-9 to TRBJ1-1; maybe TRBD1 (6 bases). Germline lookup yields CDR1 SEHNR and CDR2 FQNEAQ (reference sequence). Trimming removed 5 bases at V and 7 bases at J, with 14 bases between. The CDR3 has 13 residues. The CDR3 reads CASSQHREREAFF. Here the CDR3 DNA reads TGTGCCAGCAGCCAGCACAGGGAACGTGAAGCTTTCTTT.

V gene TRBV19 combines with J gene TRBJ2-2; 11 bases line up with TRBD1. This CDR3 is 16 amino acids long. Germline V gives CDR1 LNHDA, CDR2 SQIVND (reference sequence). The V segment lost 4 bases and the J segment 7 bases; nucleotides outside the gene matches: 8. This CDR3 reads CASSRGTGGSNGELFF. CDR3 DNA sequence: TGTGCCAGTAGTAGAGGGACAGGGGGTTCAAACGGGGAGCTGTTTTTT. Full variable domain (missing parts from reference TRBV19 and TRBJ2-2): DGGITQSPKYLFRKEGQNVTLSCEQNLNHDAMYWYRQDPGQGLRLIYYSQIVNDFQKGDIAEGYSVSREKKESFPLTVTSAQKNPTAFYLCASSRGTGGSNGELFFGEGSRLTVL.

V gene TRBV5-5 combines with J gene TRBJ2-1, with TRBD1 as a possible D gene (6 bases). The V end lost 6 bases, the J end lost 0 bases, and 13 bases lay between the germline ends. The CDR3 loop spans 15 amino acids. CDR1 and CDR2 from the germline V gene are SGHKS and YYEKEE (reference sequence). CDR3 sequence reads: CASIVQGNSYNEQFF. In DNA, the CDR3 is TGTGCCAGCATCGTACAGGGAAACTCCTACAATGAGCAGTTCTTC. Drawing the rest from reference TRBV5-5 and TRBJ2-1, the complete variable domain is DAGVTQSPTHLIKTRGQQVTLRCSPISGHKSVSWYQQVLGQGPQFIFQYYEKEERGRGNFPDRFSARQFPNYSSELNVNALLLGDSALYLCASIVQGNSYNEQFFGPGTRLTVL.

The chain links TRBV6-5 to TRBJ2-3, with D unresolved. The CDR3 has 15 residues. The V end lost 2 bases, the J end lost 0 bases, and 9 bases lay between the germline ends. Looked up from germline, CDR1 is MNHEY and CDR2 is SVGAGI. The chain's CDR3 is CASSYVQRSTDTQYF. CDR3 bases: TGTGCCAGCAGTTACGTTCAGCGTAGCACAGATACGCAGTATTTT.

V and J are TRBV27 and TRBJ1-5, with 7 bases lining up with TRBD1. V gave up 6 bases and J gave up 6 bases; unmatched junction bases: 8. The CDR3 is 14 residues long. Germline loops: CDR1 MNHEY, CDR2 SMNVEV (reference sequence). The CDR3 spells CASREGQVGQPQHF. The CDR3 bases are TGTGCCAGCAGGGAAGGACAGGTCGGTCAGCCCCAGCATTTT.

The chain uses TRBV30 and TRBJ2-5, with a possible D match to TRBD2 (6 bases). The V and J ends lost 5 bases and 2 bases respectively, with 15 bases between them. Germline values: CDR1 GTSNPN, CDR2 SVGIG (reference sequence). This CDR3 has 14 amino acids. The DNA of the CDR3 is TGTGCCTGGGCGCCTCTAGCGATACAAGAGACCCAGTACTTC. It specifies CAWAPLAIQETQYF.

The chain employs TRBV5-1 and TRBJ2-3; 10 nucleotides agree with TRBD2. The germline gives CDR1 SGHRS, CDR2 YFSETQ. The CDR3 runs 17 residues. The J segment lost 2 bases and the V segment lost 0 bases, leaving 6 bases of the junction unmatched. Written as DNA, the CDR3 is TGCGCCAGCAGCTTGGCCAGAGCGGGGGGGCTCACAGATACGCAGTATTTT. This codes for CASSLARAGGLTDTQYF.

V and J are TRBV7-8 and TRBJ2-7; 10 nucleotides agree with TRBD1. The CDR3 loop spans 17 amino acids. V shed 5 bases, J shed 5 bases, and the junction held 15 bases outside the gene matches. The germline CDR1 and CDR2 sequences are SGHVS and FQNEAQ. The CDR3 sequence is CASSRDTRTGTGDEQYF. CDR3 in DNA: TGTGCCAGCAGCCGCGACACGCGTACCGGGACAGGGGACGAGCAGTACTTC.

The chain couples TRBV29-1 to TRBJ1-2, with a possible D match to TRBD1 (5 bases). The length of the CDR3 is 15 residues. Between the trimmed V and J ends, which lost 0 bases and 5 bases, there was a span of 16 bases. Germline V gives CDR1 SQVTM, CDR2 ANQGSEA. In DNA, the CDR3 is TGCAGCGTTGAAGATCCCGGCAGGGTTGGTTATGGCTACACCTTC. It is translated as CSVEDPGRVGYGYTF.

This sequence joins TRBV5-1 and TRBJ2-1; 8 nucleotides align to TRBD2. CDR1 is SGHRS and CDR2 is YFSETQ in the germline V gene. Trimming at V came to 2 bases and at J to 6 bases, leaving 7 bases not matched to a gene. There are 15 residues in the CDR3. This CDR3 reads CASSLRGGPTNEQFF. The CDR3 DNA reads TGCGCCAGCAGCTTACGCGGGGGGCCAACCAATGAGCAGTTCTTC. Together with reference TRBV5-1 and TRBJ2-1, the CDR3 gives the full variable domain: KAGVTQTPRYLIKTRGQQVTLSCSPISGHRSVSWYQQTPGQGLQFLFEYFSETQRNKGNFPGRFSGRQFSNSRSEMNVSTLELGDSALYLCASSLRGGPTNEQFFGPGTRLTVL.

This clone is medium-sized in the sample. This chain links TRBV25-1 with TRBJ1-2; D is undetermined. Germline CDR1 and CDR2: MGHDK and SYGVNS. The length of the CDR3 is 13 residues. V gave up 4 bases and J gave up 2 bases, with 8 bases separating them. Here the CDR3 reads CASSVNSNYGYTF. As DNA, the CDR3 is TGTGCCAGCAGTGTCAACAGCAACTATGGCTACACCTTC.

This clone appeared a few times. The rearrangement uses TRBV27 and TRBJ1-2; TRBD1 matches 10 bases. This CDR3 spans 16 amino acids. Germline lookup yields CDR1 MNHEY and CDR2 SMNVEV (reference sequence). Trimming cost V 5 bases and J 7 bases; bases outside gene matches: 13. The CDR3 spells CASSAVGDRGWGGYTF. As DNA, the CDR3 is TGTGCCAGCAGTGCGGTTGGGGACAGGGGATGGGGTGGCTACACCTTC.

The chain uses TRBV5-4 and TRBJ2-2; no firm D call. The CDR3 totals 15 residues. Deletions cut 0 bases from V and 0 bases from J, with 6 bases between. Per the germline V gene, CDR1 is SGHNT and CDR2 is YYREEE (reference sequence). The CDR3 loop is CASSLGAPNTGELFF. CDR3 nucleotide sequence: TGTGCCAGCAGCTTGGGGGCTCCGAACACCGGGGAGCTGTTTTTT.

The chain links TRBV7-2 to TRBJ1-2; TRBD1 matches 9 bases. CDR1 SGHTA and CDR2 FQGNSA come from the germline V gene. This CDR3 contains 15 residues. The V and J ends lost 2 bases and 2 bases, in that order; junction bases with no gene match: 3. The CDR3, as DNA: TGTGCCAGCAGCTTAAGGGACAGGGTGAACTATGGCTACACCTTC. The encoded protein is CASSLRDRVNYGYTF.

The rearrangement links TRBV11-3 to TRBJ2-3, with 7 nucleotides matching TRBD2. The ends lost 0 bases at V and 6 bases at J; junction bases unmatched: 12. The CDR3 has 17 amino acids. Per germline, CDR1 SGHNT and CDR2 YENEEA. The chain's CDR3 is CASSLEGRAGVTDTQYF. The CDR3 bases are TGTGCCAGCAGCTTAGAGGGCAGGGCGGGAGTAACCGATACGCAGTATTTT.

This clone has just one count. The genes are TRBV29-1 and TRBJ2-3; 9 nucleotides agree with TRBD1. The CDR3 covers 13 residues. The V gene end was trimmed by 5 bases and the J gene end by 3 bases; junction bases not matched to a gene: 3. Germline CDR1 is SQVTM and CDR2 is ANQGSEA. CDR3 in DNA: TGCAGCGTTTCCGGGACAGGGACAGATACGCAGTATTTT. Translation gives CSVSGTGTDTQYF.

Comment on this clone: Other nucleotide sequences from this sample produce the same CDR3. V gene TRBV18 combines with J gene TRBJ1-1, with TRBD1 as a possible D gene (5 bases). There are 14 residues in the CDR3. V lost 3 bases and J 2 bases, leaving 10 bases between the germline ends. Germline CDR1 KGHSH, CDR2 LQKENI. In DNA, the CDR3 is TGTGCCAGCTCACCCGACAGAAAAAACACTGAAGCTTTCTTT. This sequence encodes CASSPDRKNTEAFF.